A selection of T cell receptor beta chains follows, all from one sample in a study of technical replicates of blood from a few donors. Profiled with immunoSEQ multiplex PCR; TCRdb holds only in-frame clones, not every one. The data show about 97,000 clones, about 95% seen once. The sample taken for sequencing was T cells isolated from PBMCs. All receptors derive from a human donor in good health. The CDR3 runs from the conserved cysteine through the conserved F or W. D genes are given only for firm matches. Not all rows give a size; the values are once, few, many and, for expanded clones, a class.

13,TRBV2,.,TRBJ2-5,TRBD1,TGTGCCATCTGGGACAGGGGGCGGAAGACCCAGTACTTC,CAIWDRGRKTQYF
16,TRBV18,.,TRBJ2-5,.,TGTGCCAGCTCACCACTTGTGGCAGGGCCGGGAGAGACCCAGTACTTC,CASSPLVAGPGETQYF
16,TRBV7-9,.,TRBJ1-2,TRBD1,TGTGCCAGCAGCTTAACCGAAACACAGGGGTTCTATGGCTACACCTTC,CASSLTETQGFYGYTF
15,TRBV27,.,TRBJ2-1,.,TGTGCCAGCAGTTCCCTCGGCACGAGGGGGAATGAGCAGTTCTTC,CASSSLGTRGNEQFF
14,TRBV27,.,TRBJ1-1,.,TGTGCCAGCAGTATTACGGGGGGAGACACTGAAGCTTTCTTT,CASSITGGDTEAFF
17,TRBV5-4,once,TRBJ2-1,TRBD2,TGTGCCAGCAGCTTGTACCTAGCGGGAGGGCCCCGGGATGAGCAGTTCTTC,CASSLYLAGGPRDEQFF
14,TRBV7-8,.,TRBJ2-1,TRBD1,TGTGCCAGCACTTTTGACAGGGGATGGGGGGAGCAGTTCTTC,CASTFDRGWGEQFF
17,TRBV11-2,.,TRBJ1-1,TRBD1,TGTGCCAGCAGCCCCGGGACAGGGACTTTCGGGGAAACTGAAGCTTTCTTT,CASSPGTGTFGETEAFF
17,TRBV9,.,TRBJ2-1,TRBD2,TGTGCCAGCAGCCTTTCTACAGGACTAGCTTTTTTCAGTGAGCAGTTCTTC,CASSLSTGLAFFSEQFF
19,TRBV18,.,TRBJ2-1,TRBD2,TGTGCCAGCTCACCACCGGGTAGTAGCGGGAGGGGTTCTCACAATGAGCAGTTCTTC,CASSPPGSSGRGSHNEQFF
12,TRBV13,.,TRBJ2-1,.,TGTGCCAGCAGCTTAGAGCACAATGAGCAGTTCTTC,CASSLEHNEQFF
15,TRBV5-6,.,TRBJ2-7,.,TGTGCCAGCAGCTTAACTTATGGTATCAGGGACGAGCAGTACTTC,CASSLTYGIRDEQYF
15,TRBV7-3,.,TRBJ2-1,TRBD1,TGTGCCAGCAGCTTAGGACAGGGGTACTACAATGAGCAGTTCTTC,CASSLGQGYYNEQFF
16,TRBV7-2,.,TRBJ2-3,TRBD2,TGTGCCAGCAGCTTAAGGATAGCGGGAGGTACAGATACGCAGTATTTT,CASSLRIAGGTDTQYF
14,TRBV6-5,.,TRBJ2-1,.,TGTGCCAGCAGTTACTCGAATAATGCGGGGGAGCAGTTCTTC,CASSYSNNAGEQFF
14,TRBV6-5,.,TRBJ1-2,.,TGTGCCAGCAGTGAAACAACTAACCGGGGTGGCTACACCTTC,CASSETTNRGGYTF
15,TRBV7-3,.,TRBJ2-1,TRBD2,TGTGCCAGCAGCTTAAGTCTAGCGGGAGGCAATGAGCAGTTCTTC,CASSLSLAGGNEQFF
18,TRBV15,.,TRBJ1-5,TRBD1,TGTGCCACCAGCAGAGATCTTATAGGGACAGGGGTCGCTCAGCCCCAGCATTTT,CATSRDLIGTGVAQPQHF
14,TRBV5-5,.,TRBJ2-1,TRBD1,TGTGCCAGCAGCTTGGAGGGGGCCCCTGATGAGCAGTTCTTC,CASSLEGAPDEQFF
16,TRBV28,.,TRBJ2-1,.,TGTGCCAGCAGTGGCCCGGAAGCGGGTGGTGTGGGTGAGCAGTTCTTC,CASSGPEAGGVGEQFF
16,TRBV25-1,.,TRBJ2-3,.,TGTGCCAGCAGTGAATATGGGCCGTATGGCACAGATACGCAGTATTTT,CASSEYGPYGTDTQYF
15,TRBV9,.,TRBJ2-2,TRBD2,TGTGCCAGCAGCAGACTAGCCGCCGACACCGGGGAGCTGTTTTTT,CASSRLAADTGELFF
16,TRBV7-6,.,TRBJ2-7,.,TGTGCCAGCAGCTTAAGGGTCGCGTCCAGGGACTACGAGCAGTACTTC,CASSLRVASRDYEQYF
16,TRBV27,.,TRBJ2-3,TRBD2,TGTGCCAGCAGATTACTAGCGGGAGGGGCAACAGATACGCAGTATTTT,CASRLLAGGATDTQYF
16,TRBV21-1,.,TRBJ2-1,.,TGTGCCAGCAGCAAAGCGGATGGGACAGGGAATGATGAGCAGTTCTTC,CASSKADGTGNDEQFF
17,TRBV19,.,TRBJ2-2,TRBD2,TGTGCCAGTAGTATTATCAAGCTAGCGGGAGATTACGGGGAGCTGTTTTTT,CASSIIKLAGDYGELFF
13,TRBV27,.,TRBJ1-1,TRBD1,TGTGCCAGCGGAAACCCTAGGGACAGGGGAGCTTTCTTT,CASGNPRDRGAFF
14,TRBV5-1,.,TRBJ2-7,TRBD1,TGCGCCAGCAGCAAGGGACAGGGAGGTTACGAGCAGTACTTC,CASSKGQGGYEQYF
13,TRBV28,.,TRBJ2-7,TRBD1,TGTGCCAGCAGTCCCGGACAGGGCTACGAGCAGTACTTC,CASSPGQGYEQYF
14,TRBV2,.,TRBJ2-2,TRBD2,TGTGCCAGCAGCCCAAATGGGGGGGTCGGGGAGCTGTTTTTT,CASSPNGGVGELFF
15,TRBV6-4,.,TRBJ1-2,.,TGTGCCAGCAGTGACACTTCACAGGGAAGCTATGGCTACACCTTC,CASSDTSQGSYGYTF
15,TRBV12-5,.,TRBJ2-3,TRBD1,TGTGCTAGTGGTTCGGGACAGGGGATCACAGATACGCAGTATTTT,CASGSGQGITDTQYF
14,TRBV28,.,TRBJ1-2,.,TGTGCCAGCAGTTATGAAGGTGGGCGGGTTGGCTACACCTTC,CASSYEGGRVGYTF
11,TRBV29-1,.,TRBJ1-2,TRBD1,TGCAGCGCAGGGACAGACTATGGCTACACCTTC,CSAGTDYGYTF
15,TRBV7-8,once,TRBJ1-1,TRBD1,TGTGCCAGCAGCTTAGCTGGGACAGGAAATCATGAAGCTTTCTTT,CASSLAGTGNHEAFF
16,TRBV4-2,once,TRBJ2-7,TRBD2,TGTGCCAGCAGCCAAGGTATAAGCGGGAGAGTCGACGAGCAGTACTTC,CASSQGISGRVDEQYF
15,TRBV18,.,TRBJ2-7,TRBD2,TGTGCCAGCTCAGAGGATCTAGCGGGGTCCTACGAGCAGTACTTC,CASSEDLAGSYEQYF
16,TRBV6-4,.,TRBJ2-1,TRBD2,TGTGCCAGCAGTGAGGGACTAGCGGGCTCCTACAATGAGCAGTTCTTC,CASSEGLAGSYNEQFF
14,TRBV5-1,.,TRBJ2-5,TRBD1,TGCGCCAGCAGCTCACAGGGGGCCGTAGAGACCCAGTACTTC,CASSSQGAVETQYF
17,TRBV11-3,.,TRBJ1-2,TRBD1,TGTGCCAGCAGCTTAAGAGGGCAGGGGGCGAAAAGCGATGGCTACACCTTC,CASSLRGQGAKSDGYTF
16,TRBV6-6,.,TRBJ2-5,TRBD2,TGTGCCAGCAGTTACTCGGGAGGGAGCCGACCGGAGACCCAGTACTTC,CASSYSGGSRPETQYF
13,TRBV6-6,once,TRBJ2-7,.,TGTGCCAGCAGTCCACCTAGCGATCTGGAGCAGTACTTC,CASSPPSDLEQYF
15,TRBV12-5,.,TRBJ2-2,.,TGTGCTAGTGGCGCGGACTGGACGAACACCGGGGAACTGTTTTTT,CASGADWTNTGELFF
15,TRBV5-4,.,TRBJ2-7,TRBD1,TGTGCCAGCAGCTTGGGGGGACAGGCACTCTACGAGCAGTACTTC,CASSLGGQALYEQYF
14,TRBV6-1,.,TRBJ1-1,.,TGTGCCAGCAACCACAGGGCGGGGAACACTGAAGCTTTCTTT,CASNHRAGNTEAFF
15,TRBV7-3,once,TRBJ1-2,.,TGTGCCAGCAGCTATTCACCACAGGGATTTGATGGCTACACCTTC,CASSYSPQGFDGYTF
14,TRBV5-1,.,TRBJ2-3,TRBD2,TGCGCCAGCAGCTTGGCGGGGGGAGCAGATACGCAGTATTTT,CASSLAGGADTQYF
14,TRBV9,.,TRBJ1-3,.,TGTGCCAGCAGCCTCGGACAAATCGGAAACACCATATATTTT,CASSLGQIGNTIYF
16,TRBV10-3,.,TRBJ1-2,TRBD1,TGTGCCATCAGTGAGTTCTCCGGGACAGGGCCTAGTGGCTACACCTTC,CAISEFSGTGPSGYTF
12,TRBV7-9,.,TRBJ2-3,.,TGTGCCAGCAGCTTTAATACAGATACGCAGTATTTT,CASSFNTDTQYF